The entry below gives a single TCR beta chain sequence along with its context. This record belongs to a study of blood T cell repertoires in COVID-19. Study at large: Samples came from the United States, Italy and Spain, spanning acute and convalescent COVID-19.

Per the germline V gene, CDR1 is SGHDT and CDR2 is YYEEEE. V was cut by 1 base and J by 3 bases, with 5 bases left in between. The CDR3 contains 12 residues. In the original processing: Counts of nucleated cells, estimated from reference gene primer amplification, were obtained. Measured with immunoSEQ multiplex PCR; TCRdb has only the in-frame clones, and not every one. For V, J and clone size, that table is used; D and trimming come from the DNA. The sample includes roughly 500,000 clones, 85% to 90% seen only once; the top ten take 0.7% to 1%. This receptor was taken from a man in his late teens or twenties with COVID-19, enrolled during active disease. Sample: peripheral blood. The V call is TRBV5-6, the J call TRBJ2-7; D gene uncertain. The CDR3 here is CASSLSNYEQYF. CDR3 in DNA: TGTGCCAGCAGCTTGTCCAACTACGAGCAGTACTTC.